The 18 T cell receptor beta chains listed next were all sequenced from one sample in a study of blood T cell repertoires in COVID-19. TCRdb keeps only in-frame clones here, not all; method: immunoSEQ multiplex PCR. The table records roughly 200,000 clones, roughly 85% of them present only once. The specimen was peripheral blood. The receptors were gathered from a man between 60 and 75 years old with active or convalescent COVID-19.

The genes are TRBV10-3 and TRBJ2-7, with 10 positions matching TRBD2. The V segment lost 2 bases and the J segment 7 bases; nucleotides outside the gene matches: 8. The germline CDR1 and CDR2 sequences are ENHRY and SYGVKD. The CDR3 extends over 15 amino acids. The chain's CDR3 is CAISEGLAASGEQYF. In DNA, the CDR3 is TGTGCCATCAGTGAGGGACTAGCGGCTTCCGGGGAGCAGTACTTC.

This clone was counted once. This chain links TRBV6-5 with TRBJ1-2, with TRBD1 identical over 11 bases. The CDR3 extends over 16 amino acids. Looked up from germline, CDR1 is MNHEY and CDR2 is SVGAGI. The J segment lost 1 base and the V segment lost 4 bases, leaving 5 bases of the junction unmatched. CDR3 in amino acids: CASSFGQGASNYGYTF. CDR3 sequence (DNA): TGTGCCAGCAGTTTCGGACAGGGGGCAAGTAACTATGGCTACACCTTC.

V is TRBV6-5 and J is TRBJ1-5, with 7 bases fitting TRBD1. From germline, CDR1 is MNHEY and CDR2 SVGAGI. The CDR3 length is 15 residues. J was trimmed by 2 bases and V by 8 bases; bases with no gene match: 9. The DNA of the CDR3 is TGTGCCAGCGGTACCGAAACAGGGGGCAATCAGCCCCAGCATTTT. The encoded protein is CASGTETGGNQPQHF.

This clone was seen once. V gene TRBV7-6 combines with J gene TRBJ1-1, with no clear D. V was trimmed by 0 bases and J by 1 base, leaving 15 bases between them. The germline V gene encodes CDR1 SGHVS and CDR2 FNYEAQ. This CDR3 comprises 17 residues. The CDR3 coding sequence is TGTGCCAGCAGCTTAGCCGCCCGCGGAGCCACGAACACTGAAGCTTTCTTT. Its translation: CASSLAARGATNTEAFF.

The chain combines TRBV5-6 with TRBJ1-1; a weak D match, TRBD1 (5 bases). This CDR3 contains 15 residues. Trimming removed 4 bases from V and 0 bases from J, with 13 bases in between. CDR1 and CDR2 from the germline V gene are SGHDT and YYEEEE. CDR3 nucleotides: TGTGCCAGCAGCCCGGCGGGGACGTTGAACACTGAAGCTTTCTTT. Its protein is CASSPAGTLNTEAFF.

V and J are TRBV5-4 and TRBJ2-7; 12 nucleotides align to TRBD2. Germline lookup yields CDR1 SGHNT and CDR2 YYREEE (reference sequence). The V and J ends lost 4 bases and 1 base, in that order; junction bases with no gene match: 9. The CDR3 runs 17 residues. DNA for the CDR3: TGTGCCAGCAGCCCGGGCCTAGCGGGGGGGCGGTCCTACGAGCAGTACTTC. Translated: CASSPGLAGGRSYEQYF. Complete variable domain (other parts from reference TRBV5-4 and TRBJ2-7): ETGVTQSPTHLIKTRGQQVTLRCSSQSGHNTVSWYQQALGQGPQFIFQYYREEENGRGNFPPRFSGLQFPNYSSELNVNALELDDSALYLCASSPGLAGGRSYEQYFGPGTRLTVT.

This rearrangement joins TRBV19 to TRBJ2-1; 7 bases fit TRBD2. The CDR3 length is 17 residues. The germline CDR1 and CDR2 sequences are LNHDA and SQIVND (reference sequence). V lost 3 bases, J lost 0 bases, and 8 bases stayed unmatched. The CDR3 DNA follows: TGTGCCAGTAGTATCAACCCAAGCGGGGACTCCTACAATGAGCAGTTCTTC. It encodes CASSINPSGDSYNEQFF.

The chain uses TRBV7-2 and TRBJ2-1; D possibly corresponds to TRBD2 (6 bases). Germline V gene lookup returns CDR1 SGHTA and CDR2 FQGNSA. Trimming left V 4 bases short and J 3 bases short, with 13 bases between. The CDR3 extends over 15 amino acids. The CDR3 region is CASSSSASHYNEQFF. Written as DNA, the CDR3 is TGTGCCAGCAGCTCTAGCGCGAGCCACTACAATGAGCAGTTCTTC. The full variable domain, rest sourced from reference TRBV7-2 and TRBJ2-1, is GAGVSQSPSNKVTEKGKDVELRCDPISGHTALYWYRQSLGQGLEFLIYFQGNSAPDKSGLPSDRFSAERTGGSVSTLTIQRTQQEDSAVYLCASSSSASHYNEQFFGPGTRLTVL.

The chain joins TRBV19 to TRBJ2-3; D is uncertain. This CDR3 has 13 residues. Trimming stripped 1 base from V and 6 bases from J, with 8 bases between. Germline V gene data show CDR1 as LNHDA and CDR2 as SQIVND (reference sequence). The CDR3 bases are TGTGCCAGTAGTATAGTTGGGCAGGATACGCAGTATTTT. This codes for CASSIVGQDTQYF.

The CDR3 region is CASSNTLTGYRDGYTF. The CDR3 DNA follows: TGTGCCAGCAGTAACACGTTAACAGGGTATCGAGATGGCTACACCTTC. The chain uses TRBV6-6 and TRBJ1-2; weak D call: TRBD1 (6 bases). The germline V and J ends were trimmed by 5 bases and 6 bases, with 22 bases remaining between them. Germline V lookup: CDR1 MNHNY, CDR2 SVGAGI (reference sequence). CDR3 length equals 16 residues.

This chain uses TRBV2 with TRBJ1-2, with a weak D call TRBD1 (5 bases). This CDR3 is built from 13 residues. Germline V CDR1 and CDR2: SNHLY, FYNNEI. V shed 6 bases and J shed 2 bases, with 10 bases lying between them. The CDR3 DNA sequence: TGTGCCAGCAGCCTGACAGAAAACTATGGCTACACCTTC. This gives the protein CASSLTENYGYTF. Combining the CDR3 with reference TRBV2 and TRBJ1-2 gives the whole variable domain EPEVTQTPSHQVTQMGQEVILRCVPISNHLYFYWYRQILGQKVEFLVSFYNNEISEKSEIFDDQFSVERPDGSNFTLKIRSTKLEDSAMYFCASSLTENYGYTFGSGTRLTVV.

This chain joins TRBV7-9 and TRBJ2-3; D not resolved. CDR1 and CDR2 (germline): SEHNR, FQNEAQ (reference sequence). This CDR3 has 13 amino acids. With 5 bases removed from V and 3 bases from J, the gap between germline ends came to 9 bases. In nucleotides, the CDR3 is TGTGCCAGCAGCGCTTCGGGTACAGATACGCAGTATTTT. Residues: CASSASGTDTQYF.

V usage is TRBV4-2 and J usage is TRBJ1-2, with D unresolved. Trimming removed 1 base from V and 8 bases from J, with 14 bases in between. The germline V gene encodes CDR1 LGHNA and CDR2 YNFKEQ. This CDR3 has 14 residues. For the CDR3, the DNA is TGTGCCAGCAGCCAAGCCACAGCTGTCTACGGCTACACCTTC. Its translation is CASSQATAVYGYTF.

This chain joins TRBV7-9 and TRBJ1-2, with 8 bases fitting TRBD1. From germline, CDR1 is SEHNR and CDR2 FQNEAQ (reference sequence). Unmatched junction bases numbered 1, after V lost 5 bases and J lost 8 bases. CDR3 size: 11 residues. The CDR3: CASSDRGGYTF. DNA of the CDR3: TGTGCCAGCAGCGACAGGGGCGGCTACACCTTC.

The rearrangement uses TRBV19 and TRBJ2-7, with 8 nucleotides matching TRBD2. In germline, CDR1 is LNHDA, CDR2 SQIVND (reference sequence). V gave up 4 bases and J gave up 3 bases; unmatched junction bases: 5. The length of the CDR3 is 14 residues. The CDR3 spells CASSNTGGLYEQYF. The CDR3 bases are TGTGCCAGTAGTAACACGGGGGGGCTCTACGAGCAGTACTTC. Full variable domain (remainder filled in from reference TRBV19 and TRBJ2-7): DGGITQSPKYLFRKEGQNVTLSCEQNLNHDAMYWYRQDPGQGLRLIYYSQIVNDFQKGDIAEGYSVSREKKESFPLTVTSAQKNPTAFYLCASSNTGGLYEQYFGPGTRLTVT.

This chain connects TRBV23-1 to TRBJ2-7; D might be TRBD2 (7 bases). Being an ORF, TRBV23-1 has a function that is uncertain. This CDR3 is built from 15 residues. Trimming shortened V by 6 bases and J by 4 bases, and 19 bases separated the two germline ends. The CDR3 sequence: CASSSMQGREYEQYF. The CDR3 coding sequence is TGCGCCAGCAGCTCAATGCAGGGGAGGGAGTACGAGCAGTACTTC.

The chain joins TRBV10-2 to TRBJ1-6; a weak D match, TRBD1 (6 bases). The CDR3 extends over 18 amino acids. Per the germline V gene, CDR1 is WSHSY and CDR2 is SAAADI. The ends were cut back, 2 bases at V and 0 bases at J, with 14 bases in the middle. The CDR3 DNA follows: TGCGCCAGCAGTGAGACGACAGGCCGAAGCTCCTATAATTCACCCCTCCACTTT. Its protein is CASSETTGRSSYNSPLHF.

V and J are TRBV19 and TRBJ1-5, with 8 bases identical to TRBD1. V shed 6 bases and J 4 bases; nucleotides not matched to a gene: 2. There are 13 residues in the CDR3. In germline, CDR1 is LNHDA, CDR2 SQIVND (reference sequence). As DNA, the CDR3 is TGTGCCAGTAGGGACAGGGTGAATCAGCCCCAGCATTTT. It specifies CASRDRVNQPQHF.